The 25 T cell receptor beta chains reported below all come from one sample, sequenced in a study of blood T cell repertoires in COVID-19. Repertoires were generated with immunoSEQ multiplex PCR, while TCRdb's copy carries only in-frame clones and drops some. The repertoire holds 90,000 to 120,000 clones, approximately 90% seen once, with more than 0.85% in the top ten. The specimen was peripheral blood. These receptors originate from a man in his 60s with acute or convalescent COVID-19.

The rearrangement links TRBV5-1 to TRBJ2-3; the match to TRBD2 covers 10 bases. The CDR3 contains 16 residues. Germline V gene data show CDR1 as SGHRS and CDR2 as YFSETQ. V trimming: 3 bases; J trimming: 5 bases; junction bases outside the gene matches: 9. CDR3 DNA: TGCGCCAGCAGCTCACCTCTAGCGGGAGCCGAAGATACGCAGTATTTT. This codes for CASSSPLAGAEDTQYF.

V usage is TRBV29-1 and J usage is TRBJ1-2; D may be TRBD1 (5 bases). Germline CDR1 reads SQVTM; CDR2 reads ANQGSEA. The CDR3 length is 13 residues. V was trimmed by 4 bases and J by 2 bases, leaving 11 bases between them. CDR3 in amino acids: CSVVARVNYGYTF. CDR3 sequence (DNA): TGCAGCGTTGTCGCCAGGGTAAACTATGGCTACACCTTC.

This sequence joins TRBV6-5 and TRBJ2-1, with D possibly being TRBD1 (6 bases). The CDR3 is 15 amino acids. The germline gives CDR1 MNHEY, CDR2 SVGAGI. V lost 5 bases, J lost 7 bases, and 18 bases lay in between. CDR3 bases: TGTGCCAGCAGTCCCAAGGGGGTCTGGAAGAATGAGCAGTTCTTC. It is translated as CASSPKGVWKNEQFF.

The chain joins TRBV5-4 to TRBJ1-1, with unresolved D. This CDR3 region has 13 residues. Germline V CDR1 and CDR2: SGHNT, YYREEE (reference sequence). Trimming removed 0 bases from V and 6 bases from J, with 9 bases in between. CDR3 coding DNA: TGTGCCAGCAGCTTGGGAGGGCCCGCTGAAGCTTTCTTT. It codes for CASSLGGPAEAFF. Complete variable domain (other parts from reference TRBV5-4 and TRBJ1-1): ETGVTQSPTHLIKTRGQQVTLRCSSQSGHNTVSWYQQALGQGPQFIFQYYREEENGRGNFPPRFSGLQFPNYSSELNVNALELDDSALYLCASSLGGPAEAFFGQGTRLTVV.

The V gene is TRBV11-3, the J gene TRBJ2-3, with 8 bases fitting TRBD2. Per the germline V gene, CDR1 is SGHNT and CDR2 is YENEEA. Unmatched junction bases numbered 10, after V lost 1 base and J lost 1 base. CDR3 length equals 18 residues. The CDR3 DNA reads TGTGCCAGCAGCTTAGGCTATGGCCTAGCGGGTCGCACAGATACGCAGTATTTT. Its translation is CASSLGYGLAGRTDTQYF.

The CDR3 is CASSGGTVLSDTQYF. In DNA, the CDR3 is TGTGCCAGCAGCGGCGGGACTGTACTATCAGATACGCAGTATTTT. The J gene is TRBJ2-3, the V gene TRBV9; TRBD2 is a possible D gene (6 bases). The germline CDR1 and CDR2 sequences are SGDLS and YYNGEE. Trimming pared 3 bases from V and 4 bases from J, leaving 15 bases between. The CDR3 consists of 15 residues.

The CDR3 protein is CASSPGHLGNTIYF. The CDR3 DNA sequence: TGTGCCAGCAGCCCAGGACATCTTGGAAACACCATATATTTT. The rearrangement joins TRBV3-1 (or the pseudogene TRBV3-2) to TRBJ1-3; weak D call: TRBD1 (5 bases). The CDR3 is made up of 14 amino acids. Trimming pared 4 bases from V and 3 bases from J, leaving 10 bases between. The germline CDR1 and CDR2 sequences are LGHDT and YNNKEL (reference sequence).

CDR3 loop: CASSGIAGRSYEQYF. The CDR3 bases are TGTGCCAGTAGCGGAATAGCGGGAAGGTCCTACGAGCAGTACTTC. The chain uses TRBV19 and TRBJ2-7; 8 positions match TRBD2. CDR3 length: 15 amino acids. Trimming cost V 6 bases and J 1 base; bases outside gene matches: 8. Per germline, CDR1 LNHDA and CDR2 SQIVND (reference sequence).

This clone has just one count. The chain combines TRBV19 with TRBJ2-1; perhaps TRBD1 as D (7 bases). The germline gives CDR1 LNHDA, CDR2 SQIVND (reference sequence). This CDR3 contains 15 residues. V lost 6 bases and J 0 bases, leaving 12 bases between the germline ends. CDR3 sequence: CASREGQSSYNEQFF. DNA for the CDR3: TGTGCCAGTAGGGAGGGACAGAGCTCCTACAATGAGCAGTTCTTC.

J is TRBJ2-2 and V is TRBV2; TRBD2 agrees at 11 bases. This CDR3 is built from 14 residues. The V and J ends lost 7 bases and 7 bases, in that order; junction bases with no gene match: 5. Germline assignment: CDR1 SNHLY and CDR2 FYNNEI. The DNA of the CDR3 is TGTGCCAGCATAGCTAGCGGGAGGAACGGGGAGCTGTTTTTT. Its translation: CASIASGRNGELFF.

The chain combines TRBV6-5 with TRBJ2-1, with D tentatively TRBD2 (5 bases). V dropped 7 bases and J dropped 3 bases, with 13 bases sitting between them. The CDR3 runs 14 residues. Looked up from germline, CDR1 is MNHEY and CDR2 is SVGAGI. CDR3 in amino acids: CASTPSGNYNEQFF. The CDR3 nucleotides are TGTGCCAGCACACCCTCGGGGAACTACAATGAGCAGTTCTTC.

The chain couples TRBV19 to TRBJ1-1, with 8 bases aligning to TRBD1. V lost 3 bases and J lost 4; bases outside the gene matches: 4. This CDR3 is built from 14 residues. Germline V gene lookup returns CDR1 LNHDA and CDR2 SQIVND (reference sequence). CDR3 in DNA: TGTGCCAGTAGTATCACAGGGGGGGGCACTGAAGCTTTCTTT. Translated: CASSITGGGTEAFF. The full variable domain, rest sourced from reference TRBV19 and TRBJ1-1, is DGGITQSPKYLFRKEGQNVTLSCEQNLNHDAMYWYRQDPGQGLRLIYYSQIVNDFQKGDIAEGYSVSREKKESFPLTVTSAQKNPTAFYLCASSITGGGTEAFFGQGTRLTVV.

The rearrangement links TRBV9 to TRBJ2-3; weak D call: TRBD2 (6 bases). Germline assignment: CDR1 SGDLS and CDR2 YYNGEE. The CDR3 consists of 14 residues. The V end was cut by 3 bases, the J end by 4 bases, with 12 bases between. The CDR3 here is CASSEGLYPDTQYF. Here the CDR3 DNA reads TGTGCCAGCAGCGAGGGACTTTATCCAGATACGCAGTATTTT. Looking up the rest from reference TRBV9 and TRBJ2-3 gives the full variable domain: DSGVTQTPKHLITATGQRVTLRCSPRSGDLSVYWYQQSLDQGLQFLIQYYNGEERAKGNILERFSAQQFPDLHSELNLSSLELGDSALYFCASSEGLYPDTQYFGPGTRLTVL.

The V and J genes are TRBV5-1 and TRBJ2-1, with 10 nucleotides matching TRBD2. Trimming removed 2 bases from V and 2 bases from J; junction bases left unmatched: 1. The CDR3 length is 15 residues. Per the germline V gene, CDR1 is SGHRS and CDR2 is YFSETQ. DNA for the CDR3: TGCGCCAGCAGCTTAGCGGGAGGGGCCTACAATGAGCAGTTCTTC. Translated: CASSLAGGAYNEQFF.

This clone was picked up a small number of times. Other nucleotide sequences from this sample produce the same CDR3. The V gene is TRBV5-1, the J gene TRBJ1-2; no clear D gene. The CDR3 loop spans 14 amino acids. Germline assignment: CDR1 SGHRS and CDR2 YFSETQ. Trimming removed 0 bases from V and 6 bases from J, with 12 bases in between. The CDR3 DNA follows: TGCGCCAGCAGCTTGGCCTTGGGAGAAGATGGCTACACCTTC. Encoded protein: CASSLALGEDGYTF.

V and J are TRBV6-4 and TRBJ2-1, with TRBD2 matching 7 bases. V lost 6 bases and J lost 0; bases outside the gene matches: 2. Germline CDR1 is MRHNA and CDR2 is SNTAGT. The CDR3 spans 14 residues. CDR3 region: CASRRGSSYNEQFF. The CDR3 DNA sequence: TGTGCCAGCAGGCGGGGGAGCTCCTACAATGAGCAGTTCTTC.

This chain connects TRBV30 to TRBJ2-7; D is perhaps TRBD1 (6 bases). From germline, CDR1 is GTSNPN and CDR2 SVGIG (reference sequence). Trimming removed 1 base from V and 3 bases from J, with 16 bases in between. This CDR3 spans 15 amino acids. The CDR3, as DNA: TGTGCCTGGAGTGGCGGCTGGGGGCATGGCTACGAGCAGTACTTC. Residues: CAWSGGWGHGYEQYF. The full variable domain, in which reference TRBV30 and TRBJ2-7 provide the parts outside the CDR3, is SQTIHQWPATLVQPVGSPLSLECTVEGTSNPNLYWYRQAAGRGLQLLFYSVGIGQISSEVPQNLSASRPQDRQFILSSKKLLLSDSGFYLCAWSGGWGHGYEQYFGPGTRLTVT.

J is TRBJ1-4 and V is TRBV19, with no clear D. In germline, CDR1 is LNHDA, CDR2 SQIVND (reference sequence). There are 15 residues in the CDR3. Trimming took 5 bases from V and 6 from J, leaving 16 bases between them. This chain's CDR3 is CASSPWGEGDEKLFF. CDR3 nucleotide sequence: TGTGCCAGTAGTCCGTGGGGAGAGGGCGATGAAAAACTGTTTTTT.

In DNA, the CDR3 is TGTGCCAGCAGCAAAGAAAGGAGGACTAGAAAAACCCCCGGGGAGCTGCTTTTT. Its protein product is CASSKERRTRKTPGELLF. The chain uses TRBV21-1 and TRBJ2-2; the table's D call, TRBD2, has no DNA check behind it. TRBV21-1 is recorded as a pseudogene. The CDR3 is made up of 18 amino acids.

This sequence joins TRBV7-2 and TRBJ1-2; 8 bases are shared with TRBD1. V lost 5 bases, J lost 5 bases, and 10 bases stayed unmatched. Looked up from germline, CDR1 is SGHTA and CDR2 is FQGNSA. This CDR3 contains 15 residues. The CDR3 coding sequence is TGTGCCAGCAGCGCCACGGACAGGGTCTGGTATGGCTACACCTTC. The encoded protein is CASSATDRVWYGYTF.

The V gene is TRBV9, the J gene TRBJ1-5; a possible D gene is TRBD1 (6 bases). Germline V CDR1 and CDR2: SGDLS, YYNGEE. With 0 bases removed from V and 6 bases from J, the gap between germline ends came to 10 bases. This CDR3 spans 14 amino acids. This CDR3 reads CASSVEGGLQPQHF. Written as DNA, the CDR3 is TGTGCCAGCAGCGTAGAGGGGGGGCTTCAGCCCCAGCATTTT. Supplemented by reference TRBV9 and TRBJ1-5, the full variable domain reads DSGVTQTPKHLITATGQRVTLRCSPRSGDLSVYWYQQSLDQGLQFLIQYYNGEERAKGNILERFSAQQFPDLHSELNLSSLELGDSALYFCASSVEGGLQPQHFGDGTRLSIL.

CDR3 sequence reads: CASSLSGYEQYF. CDR3 bases: TGTGCCAGCAGCTTGTCGGGATACGAGCAGTACTTC. The chain couples TRBV5-4 to TRBJ2-7; possibly TRBD2 for D (5 bases). CDR3 length: 12 amino acids. The ends were cut back, 1 base at V and 4 bases at J, with 6 bases in the middle. The V gene's germline CDR1 is SGHNT and CDR2 YYREEE (reference sequence).

This rearrangement joins TRBV4-2 to TRBJ2-1; D is perhaps TRBD2 (5 bases). CDR3 length equals 13 residues. Germline V gene lookup returns CDR1 LGHNA and CDR2 YNFKEQ. V was shortened by 3 bases and J by 5 bases, with 8 bases between the two germline ends. Here the CDR3 reads CASSQAGNNEQFF. CDR3 nucleotide sequence: TGTGCCAGCAGCCAGGCCGGGAACAATGAGCAGTTCTTC.

CDR3 DNA sequence: TGTGCCAGCAGCCATTCCGGACAGGGGGCGGCTGAGCAGTTCTTC. Translating gives CASSHSGQGAAEQFF. The chain couples TRBV14 to TRBJ2-1; TRBD1 aligns across 11 bases. The V gene's germline CDR1 is SGHDN and CDR2 FVKESK. CDR3 length: 15 amino acids. Losses at the gene ends were 3 bases for V and 9 bases for J; bases not matched to a gene: 7.

The chain carries TRBV27 and TRBJ2-7, with 8 bases identical to TRBD2. The germline CDR1 and CDR2 sequences are MNHEY and SMNVEV (reference sequence). Trimming cost V 3 bases and J 1 base; bases outside gene matches: 5. This CDR3 comprises 15 residues. The CDR3 sequence: CASSFDSGVSYEQYF. DNA for the CDR3: TGTGCCAGCAGTTTCGATAGCGGGGTTTCCTACGAGCAGTACTTC.